These 15 T cell receptor beta chains share one sample of origin, sequenced in a study of read filtering for tumor transcriptome and immune sequencing. Molecular barcoded adaptors covering alpha/delta and beta/gamma chains were used on roughly 400 ng RNA. TCRdb called the reads again in MiXCR, with one record for every CDR3 protein. The profile shows some 38,000 distinct CDR3 sequences, 12% of them singletons. The sequencing sample was made of a population of CD138-negative cells sorted from bone marrow. The receptors here all came from a donor at least 40 years old with multiple myeloma.

Worth noting for this clonotype: A far more abundant clone sits one base away, making this likely a read error. The CDR3 spells CASSSSRDGIYNEQFF. DNA of the CDR3: TGTGCCAGCAGCTCGTCCCGGGACGGAATTTACAATGAGCAGTTCTTC. V is TRBV7-9 and J is TRBJ2-1; D possibly matches TRBD1 or TRBD2 (5 bases each). The length of the CDR3 is 16 residues. Trimming took 4 bases from V and 4 from J, leaving 17 bases between them. Germline CDR1 is SEHNR and CDR2 is FQNEAQ (reference sequence).

This clonotype was seen repeatedly, ten times or more. V usage is TRBV27 and J usage is TRBJ2-3, with a possible D match to TRBD2 (7 bases). The CDR3 runs to 15 residues. From germline, CDR1 is MNHEY and CDR2 SMNVEV (reference sequence). Trimming cost V 3 bases and J 5 bases, with 15 bases left between them. The CDR3: CASSLLGGPGDTQYF. In nucleotides, the CDR3 is TGTGCCAGCAGTTTGCTCGGGGGGCCGGGAGATACGCAGTATTTT.

V gene TRBV18 combines with J gene TRBJ2-5; D is possibly TRBD1 or TRBD2 (5 bases each). V gave up 4 bases and J gave up 2 bases, with 14 bases separating them. CDR1 and CDR2 (germline): KGHSH, LQKENI. The CDR3 contains 15 residues. CDR3 sequence reads: CASSRGTWDQETQYF. The CDR3 DNA reads as TGTGCCAGCTCACGGGGGACGTGGGATCAAGAGACCCAGTACTTC.

This clonotype occurred many times. The V and J genes are TRBV10-1 and TRBJ1-1; the D is unclear. CDR3 size: 13 residues. CDR1 is WNHNN, CDR2 SYGVQD, per germline (reference sequence). Trimming removed 5 bases from V and 2 bases from J, with 9 bases in between. In nucleotides, the CDR3 is TGCGCCAGCAGTCGACAACCCAACACTGAAGCTTTCTTT. Translation: CASSRQPNTEAFF.

This clonotype was counted many times. The chain employs TRBV12-3 or TRBV12-4 and TRBJ2-1; D uncertain. This CDR3 is built from 11 residues. V lost 3 bases, J lost 8 bases, and 5 bases lay in between. The CDR3: CASSFWHEQFF. In DNA, the CDR3 is TGTGCCAGCAGTTTCTGGCATGAGCAGTTCTTC.

This clonotype has a count of ten or more. This chain uses TRBV11-2 with TRBJ2-5; weak D call: TRBD1 (6 bases). V lost 5 bases and J 5 bases, leaving 12 bases between the germline ends. The germline V gene has CDR1 SGHAT and CDR2 FQNNGV. This CDR3 region has 13 residues. The DNA of the CDR3 is TGTGCCAGCAGCCGTAACAGGGTTGAGACCCAGTACTTC. Translated, it gives CASSRNRVETQYF.

This clonotype was picked up a small number of times. The rearrangement uses TRBV6-4 and TRBJ2-1; TRBD2 matches at 11 bases. The ends lost 2 bases at V and 4 bases at J; junction bases unmatched: 1. CDR1 is MRHNA, CDR2 SNTAGT, per germline. This CDR3 has 15 amino acids. The CDR3 here is CASSDPSGGYNEQFF. The CDR3 bases are TGTGCCAGCAGTGACCCTAGCGGGGGGTACAATGAGCAGTTCTTC.

As to this clonotype: One end of the junction fails to match germline, which may point to a read error. V is TRBV7-2 and J is TRBJ1-1; TRBD1 is a possible D gene (5 bases). The germline V gene encodes CDR1 SGHTA and CDR2 FQGNSA. The CDR3 covers 14 residues. The CDR3 reads CASSYQGPDTEAFF. In nucleotides, the CDR3 is TGTGCCAGCAGCTACCAGGGACCGGACACCGAAGCTTTCTTT.

This clonotype has at least ten counts. V and J are TRBV19 and TRBJ1-4, with D unclear. From germline, CDR1 is LNHDA and CDR2 SQIVND (reference sequence). The CDR3 loop spans 16 amino acids. V was shortened by 3 bases and J by 10 bases, with 21 bases between the two germline ends. This CDR3 is CASSINGEAIVGKLFF. The CDR3 DNA reads TGTGCCAGTAGTATCAACGGAGAGGCAATTGTAGGAAAACTGTTTTTT.

This clonotype was seen repeatedly, ten times or more. The chain combines TRBV30 with TRBJ2-7, with 9 bases fitting TRBD1. V lost 1 base, J lost 4 bases, and 11 bases stayed unmatched. Germline CDR1 is GTSNPN and CDR2 is SVGIG (reference sequence). The CDR3 contains 16 residues. The CDR3 region is CAWSASAGTGRYEQYF. DNA for the CDR3: TGTGCCTGGAGTGCCTCAGCCGGGACAGGGAGGTACGAGCAGTACTTC.

The table lists this clonotype with many counts. The genes are TRBV28 and TRBJ2-7, with D perhaps TRBD2 (6 bases). Trimming pared 5 bases from V and 2 bases from J, leaving 16 bases between. Germline V gives CDR1 MDHEN, CDR2 SYDVKM. There are 15 residues in the CDR3. CDR3 DNA sequence: TGTGCCAGCAGTCCCGGAGTCCTAGCGACCTACGAGCAGTACTTC. Translation: CASSPGVLATYEQYF.

This clonotype occurred a few times. One base away lies a much larger clone, so this may be a sequencing read error. The V call is TRBV4-2, the J call TRBJ2-3; the D is unclear. Germline V gene data show CDR1 as LGHNA and CDR2 as YNFKEQ. The CDR3 length is 13 residues. Written as DNA, the CDR3 is TGTGCCTGCAGCCAAGACGGATCAGATACGCAGTATTTT. Translation: CACSQDGSDTQYF.

This clonotype was seen ten or more times. The V and J genes are TRBV24-1 and TRBJ2-3; 9 nucleotides line up with TRBD2. This CDR3 has 18 amino acids. Germline loops: CDR1 KGHDR, CDR2 SFDVKD. The V and J ends lost 4 bases and 2 bases, in that order; junction bases with no gene match: 12. In nucleotides, the CDR3 is TGTGCCACCAGTGACCCCGCTCCAGCGGGGGGTTTCACAGATACGCAGTATTTT. This encodes CATSDPAPAGGFTDTQYF.

In this sample, this clonotype turned up many times. V is TRBV24-1 and J is TRBJ2-1; D perhaps matches TRBD1 (5 bases). In germline, CDR1 is KGHDR, CDR2 SFDVKD. The V end lost 1 base, the J end lost 5 bases, and 11 bases lay between the germline ends. The CDR3 spans 15 residues. CDR3 DNA: TGTGCCACCAGTGATTTTGCAGGGTTTAACAATGAGCAGTTCTTC. Protein: CATSDFAGFNNEQFF.

This clonotype came up many times. This chain links TRBV7-9 with TRBJ2-1, with 7 bases fitting TRBD1. The trim removed 5 bases at V and 8 bases at J, leaving 6 bases unmatched. The CDR3 is 13 residues long. CDR1 and CDR2 from the germline V gene are SEHNR and FQNEAQ (reference sequence). CDR3 bases: TGTGCCAGCAGCCGGGACAGTGGTTATGAGCAGTTCTTC. Protein sequence: CASSRDSGYEQFF.